One and the same sample provided the 16 T cell receptor beta chains below, sequenced in a study of cytomegalovirus exposure and HLA in healthy donors. Repertoires were generated with immunoSEQ multiplex PCR, while TCRdb's copy carries only in-frame clones and drops some. The sample comprises 250,000 to 350,000 clones, around 86% of which are singletons, and under 0.85% rests with the top ten. Sample: PBMCs. These receptors were taken from a woman under 30 in good health and CMV-seronegative.

This clone was counted a few times. The chain recombines TRBV14 with TRBJ1-2, with no clear D. Between the trimmed V and J ends, which lost 0 bases and 6 bases, there was a span of 11 bases. The CDR3 consists of 14 residues. The germline V gene encodes CDR1 SGHDN and CDR2 FVKESK. CDR3 nucleotide sequence: TGTGCCAGCAGCCAAGATTTTGGCGGGCATGGCTACACCTTC. Its protein product is CASSQDFGGHGYTF.

The chain joins TRBV29-1 to TRBJ2-7; TRBD2 matches 13 bases. J lost 3 bases, V lost 6 bases, and 14 bases had no gene match. CDR3 length equals 17 residues. The germline V gene encodes CDR1 SQVTM and CDR2 ANQGSEA. The chain's CDR3 is CSVTGLAGPMTLYEQYF. CDR3 sequence (DNA): TGCAGCGTCACGGGACTAGCGGGACCAATGACCCTCTACGAGCAGTACTTC.

The chain recombines TRBV19 with TRBJ1-2, with 10 bases that match TRBD1. This CDR3 contains 16 residues. Looked up from germline, CDR1 is LNHDA and CDR2 is SQIVND (reference sequence). V was clipped by 3 bases and J by 4 bases; unmatched bases: 8. CDR3 protein: CASSIGGQGEIYGYTF. The CDR3 region has the DNA TGTGCCAGTAGTATCGGCGGACAGGGGGAGATCTATGGCTACACCTTC.

The CDR3 spells CASRILRLTGANYGYTF. The CDR3 DNA follows: TGTGCCAGCAGAATATTGAGGCTTACAGGGGCCAACTATGGCTACACCTTC. The chain recombines TRBV28 with TRBJ1-2; 7 bases agree with TRBD1. Germline CDR1 is MDHEN and CDR2 is SYDVKM. The V segment lost 6 bases and the J segment 2 bases; nucleotides outside the gene matches: 15. CDR3 size: 17 residues.

The gene calls are TRBV5-1 and TRBJ2-3; D is ambiguous. Trimming took 0 bases from V and 3 from J, leaving 8 bases between them. Germline assignment: CDR1 SGHRS and CDR2 YFSETQ. This CDR3 has 14 amino acids. CDR3: CASSLVTGTDTQYF. The CDR3 nucleotides are TGCGCCAGCAGCTTGGTCACCGGGACAGATACGCAGTATTTT.

The gene calls are TRBV6-5 and TRBJ2-1; D is possibly TRBD2 (5 bases). Looked up from germline, CDR1 is MNHEY and CDR2 is SVGAGI. V gave up 6 bases and J gave up 0 bases, with 12 bases separating them. CDR3 length equals 15 residues. The CDR3 spells CASSSDYSSYNEQFF. CDR3 DNA sequence: TGTGCCAGCAGCTCCGACTATTCCTCCTACAATGAGCAGTTCTTC.

On this clone: An end of the junction does not agree with germline; a read error may underlie this. The chain employs TRBV7-7 and TRBJ2-5; D is possibly TRBD2 (6 bases). Germline V gene lookup returns CDR1 SSHAT and CDR2 FNYEAQ (reference sequence). The CDR3 consists of 14 residues. The CDR3 here is CASSLTGLQETQYF. CDR3 sequence (DNA): TGTGCTAGCAGCTTAACGGGACTCCAAGAGACCCAGTACTTC.

The rearrangement joins TRBV7-9 to TRBJ1-1, with D perhaps TRBD1 (5 bases). CDR1 is SEHNR and CDR2 is FQNEAQ in the germline V gene (reference sequence). The germline V and J ends were trimmed by 2 bases and 4 bases, with 14 bases remaining between them. The CDR3 consists of 15 residues. The CDR3 nucleotides read TGTGCCAGCAGCTTAACTGGTCAGGGAGGCACTGAAGCTTTCTTT. It translates to CASSLTGQGGTEAFF.

The chain carries TRBV11-1 and TRBJ2-1; 7 nucleotides align to TRBD1. J was trimmed by 11 bases and V by 5 bases; bases with no gene match: 15. Per the germline V gene, CDR1 is SGHAT and CDR2 is FQDESV (reference sequence). The CDR3 sequence is 15 residues long. The CDR3 region is CASSTDQGVLAKQFF. In DNA, the CDR3 is TGTGCCAGCAGCACCGACCAGGGGGTGCTCGCAAAGCAGTTCTTC.

This clone appeared once. The rearrangement uses TRBV6-6 and TRBJ2-7; D perhaps matches TRBD1 (5 bases). Looked up from germline, CDR1 is MNHNY and CDR2 is SVGAGI (reference sequence). V lost 5 bases and J 5 bases, leaving 19 bases between the germline ends. The CDR3 runs to 15 residues. The CDR3 loop reads CASSPLPDNRHEQYF. In DNA form, the CDR3 reads TGTGCCAGCAGTCCACTACCGGACAACCGTCACGAGCAGTACTTC.

This chain joins TRBV29-1 and TRBJ1-2; D is undetermined. The V and J ends lost 6 bases and 5 bases respectively, with 13 bases between them. Germline assignment: CDR1 SQVTM and CDR2 ANQGSEA. CDR3 length: 12 amino acids. CDR3 bases: TGCAGCGTCGGGTATTCGCTTTATGGCTACACCTTC. This sequence encodes CSVGYSLYGYTF.

The chain links TRBV9 to TRBJ1-1; 8 positions agree with TRBD1. The trim removed 2 bases at V and 5 bases at J, leaving 8 bases unmatched. The CDR3 is 15 residues long. The germline gives CDR1 SGDLS, CDR2 YYNGEE. CDR3 in DNA: TGTGCCAGCAGCGTCGACGGACAGGGAAATACTGAAGCTTTCTTT. Its translation: CASSVDGQGNTEAFF.

This chain links TRBV6-1 with TRBJ1-4; the D is unclear. Trimming left V 5 bases short and J 7 bases short, with 8 bases between. Germline CDR1 reads MNHNS; CDR2 reads SASEGT. The CDR3 contains 12 residues. This CDR3 reads CASSFLSEKLFF. CDR3 nucleotide sequence: TGTGCCAGCAGTTTCCTCAGTGAAAAACTGTTTTTT.

Note on this clone: Other DNA sequences in this sample translate to the same CDR3. The chain carries TRBV5-1 and TRBJ2-6, with TRBD2 identical over 7 bases. The length of the CDR3 is 18 residues. The V segment lost 2 bases and the J segment 0 bases; nucleotides outside the gene matches: 8. The germline CDR1 and CDR2 sequences are SGHRS and YFSETQ. CDR3 sequence: CASSLLASGASGANVLTF. In DNA, the CDR3 is TGCGCCAGCAGCTTATTGGCTAGCGGCGCCTCTGGGGCCAACGTCCTGACTTTC.

The CDR3 reads CASSAPGQGGGEQYF. For the CDR3, the DNA is TGTGCCAGCAGTGCTCCGGGACAGGGAGGGGGTGAGCAGTACTTC. This sequence joins TRBV2 and TRBJ2-7, with TRBD1 matching 9 bases. The V segment lost 4 bases and the J segment 7 bases; nucleotides outside the gene matches: 11. This CDR3 has 15 residues. Looked up from germline, CDR1 is SNHLY and CDR2 is FYNNEI.

The chain combines TRBV5-1 with TRBJ2-7, with 9 bases identical to TRBD2. Germline-derived CDR1 and CDR2 are SGHRS and YFSETQ. The CDR3 has 18 amino acids. V lost 0 bases and J lost 0; bases outside the gene matches: 10. The CDR3 nucleotides are TGCGCCAGCAGCTTGGAATCGGGGAGTAGCGGGAGCTCCTACGAGCAGTACTTC. Encoded protein: CASSLESGSSGSSYEQYF.